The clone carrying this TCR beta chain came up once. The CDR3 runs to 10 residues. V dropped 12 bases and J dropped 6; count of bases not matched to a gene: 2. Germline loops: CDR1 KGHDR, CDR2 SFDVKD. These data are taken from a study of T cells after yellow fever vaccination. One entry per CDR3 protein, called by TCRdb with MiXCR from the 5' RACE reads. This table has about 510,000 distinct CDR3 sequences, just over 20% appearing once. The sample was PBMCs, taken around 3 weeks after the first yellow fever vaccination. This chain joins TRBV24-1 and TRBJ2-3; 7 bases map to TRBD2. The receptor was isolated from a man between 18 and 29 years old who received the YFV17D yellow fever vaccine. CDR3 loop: CAAGRDTQYF. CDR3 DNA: TGTGCCGCCGGGAGGGATACGCAGTATTTT.